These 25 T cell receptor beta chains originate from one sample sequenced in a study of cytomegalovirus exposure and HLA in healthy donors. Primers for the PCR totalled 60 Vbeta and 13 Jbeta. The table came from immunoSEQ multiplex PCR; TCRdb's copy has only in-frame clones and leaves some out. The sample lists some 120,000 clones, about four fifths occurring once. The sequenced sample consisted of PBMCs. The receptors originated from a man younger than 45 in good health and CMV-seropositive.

CDR3 protein: CTSTHSDSSYEQYF. The CDR3 DNA follows: TGCACCAGCACCCACTCGGACAGCTCCTACGAGCAGTACTTC. The gene calls are TRBV1 and TRBJ2-7; TRBD1 is the table's D call, not checked against the DNA. TRBV1 is reported as a pseudogene. CDR3 length: 14 amino acids.

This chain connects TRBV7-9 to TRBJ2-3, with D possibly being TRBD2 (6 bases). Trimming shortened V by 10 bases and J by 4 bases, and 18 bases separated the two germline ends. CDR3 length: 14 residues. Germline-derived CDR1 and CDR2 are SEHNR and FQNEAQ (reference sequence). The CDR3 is CATSGLWGADTQYF. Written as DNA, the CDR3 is TGTGCCACCTCGGGACTTTGGGGGGCAGATACGCAGTATTTT.

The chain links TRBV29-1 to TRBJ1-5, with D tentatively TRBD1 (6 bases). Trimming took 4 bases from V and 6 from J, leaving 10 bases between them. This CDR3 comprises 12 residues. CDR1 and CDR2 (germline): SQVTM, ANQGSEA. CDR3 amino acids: CSVAGDGQPQHF. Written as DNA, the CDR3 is TGCAGCGTTGCAGGGGACGGTCAGCCCCAGCATTTT.

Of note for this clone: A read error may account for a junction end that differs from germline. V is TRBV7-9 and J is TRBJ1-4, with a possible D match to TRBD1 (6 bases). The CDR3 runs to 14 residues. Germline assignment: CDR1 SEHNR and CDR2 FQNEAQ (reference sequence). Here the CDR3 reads CSSSPGRGNEKLFF. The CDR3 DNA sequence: TGTTCCAGCAGCCCGGGGAGGGGGAATGAAAAACTGTTTTTT.

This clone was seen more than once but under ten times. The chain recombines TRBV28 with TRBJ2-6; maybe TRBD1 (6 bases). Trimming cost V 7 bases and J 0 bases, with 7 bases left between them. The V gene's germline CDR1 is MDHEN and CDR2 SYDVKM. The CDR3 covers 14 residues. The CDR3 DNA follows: TGTGCCAGCACGGGACACTCTGGGGCCAACGTCCTGACTTTC. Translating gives CASTGHSGANVLTF.

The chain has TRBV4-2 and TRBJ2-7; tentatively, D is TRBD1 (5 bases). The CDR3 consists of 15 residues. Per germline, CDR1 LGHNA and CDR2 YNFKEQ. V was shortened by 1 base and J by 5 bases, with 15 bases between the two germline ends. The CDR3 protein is CASSQGAGFMDEQYF. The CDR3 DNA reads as TGTGCCAGCAGCCAAGGGGCAGGGTTCATGGACGAGCAGTACTTC.

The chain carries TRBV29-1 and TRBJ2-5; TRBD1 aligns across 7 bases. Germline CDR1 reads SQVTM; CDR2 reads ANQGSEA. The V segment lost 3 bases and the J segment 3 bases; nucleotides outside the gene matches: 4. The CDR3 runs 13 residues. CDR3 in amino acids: CSVEARGKETQYF. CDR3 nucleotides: TGCAGCGTTGAGGCCAGGGGGAAAGAGACCCAGTACTTC. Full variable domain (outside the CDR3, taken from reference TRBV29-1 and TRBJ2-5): SAVISQKPSRDICQRGTSLTIQCQVDSQVTMMFWYRQQPGQSLTLIATANQGSEATYESGFVIDKFPISRPNLTFSTLTVSNMSPEDSSIYLCSVEARGKETQYFGPGTRLLVL.

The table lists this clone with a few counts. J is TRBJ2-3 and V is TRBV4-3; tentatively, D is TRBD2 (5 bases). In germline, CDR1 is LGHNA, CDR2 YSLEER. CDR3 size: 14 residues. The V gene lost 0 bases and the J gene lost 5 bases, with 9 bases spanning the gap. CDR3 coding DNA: TGCGCCAGCAGCCAAGATAGCGAGCGAGATACGCAGTATTTT. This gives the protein CASSQDSERDTQYF.

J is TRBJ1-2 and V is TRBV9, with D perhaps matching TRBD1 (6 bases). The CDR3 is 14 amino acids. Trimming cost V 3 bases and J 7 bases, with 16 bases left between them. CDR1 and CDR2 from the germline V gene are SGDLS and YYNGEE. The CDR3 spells CASSAHLGAIGYTF. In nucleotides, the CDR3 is TGTGCCAGCAGCGCCCACCTGGGGGCGATTGGCTACACCTTC.

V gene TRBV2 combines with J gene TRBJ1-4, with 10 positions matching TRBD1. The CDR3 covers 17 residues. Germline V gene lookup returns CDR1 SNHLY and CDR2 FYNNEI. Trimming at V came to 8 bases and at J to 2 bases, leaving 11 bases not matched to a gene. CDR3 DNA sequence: TGTGCCAGCCGAGAGCGACAGGGGGCTTTGACTAATGAAAAACTGTTTTTT. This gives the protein CASRERQGALTNEKLFF. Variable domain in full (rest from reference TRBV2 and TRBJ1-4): EPEVTQTPSHQVTQMGQEVILRCVPISNHLYFYWYRQILGQKVEFLVSFYNNEISEKSEIFDDQFSVERPDGSNFTLKIRSTKLEDSAMYFCASRERQGALTNEKLFFGSGTQLSVL.

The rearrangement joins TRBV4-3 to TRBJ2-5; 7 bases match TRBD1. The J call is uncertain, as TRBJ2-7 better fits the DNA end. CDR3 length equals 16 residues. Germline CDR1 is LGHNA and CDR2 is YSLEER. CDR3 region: CASSRSSGQAPYEQYF. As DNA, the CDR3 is TGCGCCAGCAGCCGCTCCTCCGGACAGGCACCCTACGAGCAGTACTTC.

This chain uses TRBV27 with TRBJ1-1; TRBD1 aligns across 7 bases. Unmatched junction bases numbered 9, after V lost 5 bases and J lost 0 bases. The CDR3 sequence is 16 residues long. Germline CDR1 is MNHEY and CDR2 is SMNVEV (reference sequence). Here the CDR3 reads CASSVSKGAVNTEAFF. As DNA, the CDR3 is TGTGCCAGCAGTGTCTCGAAGGGGGCCGTGAACACTGAAGCTTTCTTT.

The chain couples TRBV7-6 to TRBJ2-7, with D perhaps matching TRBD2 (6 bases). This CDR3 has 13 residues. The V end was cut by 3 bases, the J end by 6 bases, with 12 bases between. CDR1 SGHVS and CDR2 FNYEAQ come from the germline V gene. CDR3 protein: CASSFIGRLEQYF. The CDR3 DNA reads TGTGCCAGCAGCTTTATAGGGAGGCTCGAGCAGTACTTC.

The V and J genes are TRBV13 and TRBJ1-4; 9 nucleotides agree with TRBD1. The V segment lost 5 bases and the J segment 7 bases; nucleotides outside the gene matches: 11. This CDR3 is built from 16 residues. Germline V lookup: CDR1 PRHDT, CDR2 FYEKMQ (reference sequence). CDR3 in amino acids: CASSKGDRGTFEKLFF. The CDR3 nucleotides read TGTGCCAGCAGCAAGGGCGACAGGGGGACGTTTGAAAAACTGTTTTTT.

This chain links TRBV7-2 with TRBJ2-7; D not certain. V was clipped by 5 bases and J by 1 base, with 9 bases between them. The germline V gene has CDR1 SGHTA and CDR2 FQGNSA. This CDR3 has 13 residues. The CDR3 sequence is CASSRDTSYEQYF. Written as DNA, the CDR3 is TGTGCCAGCAGCCGAGATACGTCCTACGAGCAGTACTTC.

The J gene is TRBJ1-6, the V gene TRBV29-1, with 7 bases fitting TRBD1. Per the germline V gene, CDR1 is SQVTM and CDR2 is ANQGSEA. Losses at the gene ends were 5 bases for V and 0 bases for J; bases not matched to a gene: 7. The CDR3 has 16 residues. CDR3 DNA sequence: TGCAGCGTTACCGGACAGGCGAGCTCCTATAATTCACCCCTCCACTTT. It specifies CSVTGQASSYNSPLHF. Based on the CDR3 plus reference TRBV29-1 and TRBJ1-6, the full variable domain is SAVISQKPSRDICQRGTSLTIQCQVDSQVTMMFWYRQQPGQSLTLIATANQGSEATYESGFVIDKFPISRPNLTFSTLTVSNMSPEDSSIYLCSVTGQASSYNSPLHFGNGTRLTVT.

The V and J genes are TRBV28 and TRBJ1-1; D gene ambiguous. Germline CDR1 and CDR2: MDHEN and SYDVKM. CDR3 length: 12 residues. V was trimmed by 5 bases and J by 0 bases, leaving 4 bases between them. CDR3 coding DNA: TGTGCCAGCAGTCCATTGAACACTGAAGCTTTCTTT. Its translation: CASSPLNTEAFF.

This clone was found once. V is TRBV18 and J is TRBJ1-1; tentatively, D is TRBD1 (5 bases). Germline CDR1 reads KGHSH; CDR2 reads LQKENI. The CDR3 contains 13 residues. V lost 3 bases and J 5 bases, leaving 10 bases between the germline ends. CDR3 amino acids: CASSPPGGTEAFF. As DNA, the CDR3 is TGTGCCAGCTCACCGCCCGGGGGAACTGAAGCTTTCTTT.

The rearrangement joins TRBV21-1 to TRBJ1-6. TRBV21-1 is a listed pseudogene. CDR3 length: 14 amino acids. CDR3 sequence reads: CASSSQDGGRSLHF. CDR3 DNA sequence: TGTGCCAGCAGCTCCCAAGATGGAGGGCGATCCCTCCACTTT.

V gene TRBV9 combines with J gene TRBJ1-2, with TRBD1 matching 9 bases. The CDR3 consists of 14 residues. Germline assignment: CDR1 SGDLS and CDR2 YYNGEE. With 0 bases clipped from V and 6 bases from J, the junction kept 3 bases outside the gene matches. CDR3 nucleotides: TGTGCCAGCAGCGTAGGGGACAGGGCGCATGGCTACACCTTC. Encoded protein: CASSVGDRAHGYTF.

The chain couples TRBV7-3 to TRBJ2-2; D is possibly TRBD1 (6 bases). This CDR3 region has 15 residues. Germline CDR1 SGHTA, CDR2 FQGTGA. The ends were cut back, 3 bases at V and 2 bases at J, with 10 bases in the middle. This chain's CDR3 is CASSFQGPNTGELFF. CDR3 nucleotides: TGTGCCAGCAGCTTCCAGGGGCCTAACACCGGGGAGCTGTTTTTT. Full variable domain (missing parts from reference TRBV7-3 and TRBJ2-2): GAGVSQTPSNKVTEKGKYVELRCDPISGHTALYWYRQSLGQGPEFLIYFQGTGAADDSGLPNDRFFAVRPEGSVSTLKIQRTERGDSAVYLCASSFQGPNTGELFFGEGSRLTVL.

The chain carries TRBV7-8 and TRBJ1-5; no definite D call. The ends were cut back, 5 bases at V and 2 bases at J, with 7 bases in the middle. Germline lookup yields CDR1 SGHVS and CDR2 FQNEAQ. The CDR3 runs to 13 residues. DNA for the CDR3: TGTGCCAGCAGCCGAGGGCGCAATCAGCCCCAGCATTTT. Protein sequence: CASSRGRNQPQHF.

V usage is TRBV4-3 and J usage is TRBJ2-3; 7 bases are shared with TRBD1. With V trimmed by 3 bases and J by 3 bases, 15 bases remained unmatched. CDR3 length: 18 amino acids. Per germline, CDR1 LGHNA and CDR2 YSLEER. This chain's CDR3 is CASSQLIGKGAITDTQYF. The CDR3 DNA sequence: TGCGCCAGCAGCCAGCTCATCGGGAAGGGGGCGATAACAGATACGCAGTATTTT.

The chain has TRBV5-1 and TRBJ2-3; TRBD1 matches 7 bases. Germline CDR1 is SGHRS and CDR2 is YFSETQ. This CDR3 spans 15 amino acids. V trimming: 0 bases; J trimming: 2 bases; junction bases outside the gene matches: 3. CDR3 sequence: CASSLDRGDTDTQYF. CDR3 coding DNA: TGCGCCAGCAGCTTGGACAGGGGTGACACAGATACGCAGTATTTT.

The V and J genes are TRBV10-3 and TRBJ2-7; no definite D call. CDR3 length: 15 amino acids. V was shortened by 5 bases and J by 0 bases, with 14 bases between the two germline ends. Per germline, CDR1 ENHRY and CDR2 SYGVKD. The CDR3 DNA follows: TGTGCCATCAGTAATACTCCCGCCGGCTCCTACGAGCAGTACTTC. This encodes CAISNTPAGSYEQYF.